This TCR beta chain was sequenced for a study of cytomegalovirus exposure and HLA in healthy donors. It was with 60 Vbeta and 13 Jbeta primers that the PCR ran. TCRdb's table, derived via immunoSEQ multiplex PCR, lists solely in-frame clones and lacks some. The sample lists 150,000 or so clones; less than 75% were seen once. CDR3 length: 16 residues. Germline values: CDR1 MDHEN, CDR2 SYDVKM. V dropped 8 bases and J dropped 0 bases, with 20 bases sitting between them. This clone occurred a few times. Donors in the study were healthy people who gave bone marrow. The chain combines TRBV28 with TRBJ2-7, with D perhaps TRBD2 (6 bases). Input material: PBMCs. This receptor was obtained from a girl aged 10-17 years in good health and CMV-seronegative. CDR3 sequence reads: CASRPYWDSGSYEQYF. The CDR3 DNA follows: TGTGCCAGCCGACCGTACTGGGACTCAGGCTCCTACGAGCAGTACTTC.